This T cell receptor beta chain was identified during a study of blood T cell repertoires in COVID-19. Germline V gene data show CDR1 as SGHTA and CDR2 as FQGNSA. This CDR3 spans 15 amino acids. V lost 1 base, J lost 3 bases, and 6 bases stayed unmatched. Only in-frame clones appear in the TCRdb table, and some are missing; sequencing was by immunoSEQ multiplex PCR. This table has under 140,000 clones, approximately 65% appearing once. This clone came up a few times. This sequence was found in a woman aged 55-75 years with acute or convalescent COVID-19. The sequencing sample was made of peripheral blood. The gene calls are TRBV7-2 and TRBJ2-7; 7 bases agree with TRBD2. CDR3 in DNA: TGTGCCAGCAGCTTAGTGGGCGGGGGAAACTACGAGCAGTACTTC. Protein sequence: CASSLVGGGNYEQYF.